Below are 20 T cell receptor beta chains sequenced from a single sample in a study of blood T cell repertoires in COVID-19. Some clones are missing from TCRdb's copy, which holds only in-frame ones; the method was immunoSEQ multiplex PCR. Counted here are 55,000 to 65,000 clones, around 81% occurring once; the ten biggest clones make up around 3.8%. Sequencing used peripheral blood. These receptors were obtained from a woman of 80 years or more with acute or convalescent COVID-19.

The chain couples TRBV5-1 to TRBJ2-7; 10 bases match TRBD2. V was pared by 5 bases and J by 3 bases, with 14 bases of the junction left unmatched. In germline, CDR1 is SGHRS, CDR2 YFSETQ. The CDR3 is 17 residues long. The DNA for the CDR3 is TGCGCCAGCAGAACCCACGACGATATAGCGGGAGGCTACGAGCAGTACTTC. Its translation: CASRTHDDIAGGYEQYF.

The chain uses TRBV27 and TRBJ2-1; D not resolved. Germline V gives CDR1 MNHEY, CDR2 SMNVEV (reference sequence). This CDR3 is built from 17 residues. V was pared by 2 bases and J by 0 bases, with 14 bases between. This CDR3 is CASSLMGQASSYNEQFF. In DNA, the CDR3 is TGTGCCAGCAGTTTAATGGGCCAGGCGAGCTCCTACAATGAGCAGTTCTTC.

The chain combines TRBV2 with TRBJ2-1, with 10 bases lining up with TRBD2. Germline V gene sequence: CDR1 SNHLY, CDR2 FYNNEI. This CDR3 has 15 residues. Trimming at V came to 4 bases and at J to 5 bases, leaving 5 bases not matched to a gene. The CDR3 spells CASSVGLAGDNEQFF. CDR3 coding DNA: TGTGCCAGCAGTGTGGGGCTAGCGGGAGACAATGAGCAGTTCTTC.

The chain combines TRBV10-2 with TRBJ2-7, with 9 nucleotides matching TRBD1. Germline CDR1 is WSHSY and CDR2 is SAAADI. V dropped 10 bases and J dropped 5; count of bases not matched to a gene: 6. The CDR3 consists of 12 residues. For the CDR3, the DNA is TGCGCCACCCTAGGGACAGGGAACGAGCAGTACTTC. Residues: CATLGTGNEQYF.

This clone was seen a few times. The chain uses TRBV18 and TRBJ1-1; D gene ambiguous. Deletions cut 3 bases from V and 0 bases from J, with 5 bases between. The germline V gene encodes CDR1 KGHSH and CDR2 LQKENI. The CDR3 length is 13 residues. The CDR3 protein is CASSPNMNTEAFF. CDR3 coding DNA: TGTGCCAGCTCACCTAATATGAACACTGAAGCTTTCTTT.

The chain employs TRBV12-3 or TRBV12-4 and TRBJ1-4; 11 positions agree with TRBD1. This CDR3 is 13 amino acids long. Trimming at V came to 9 bases and at J to 7 bases, leaving 4 bases not matched to a gene. The CDR3 DNA reads as TGTGCCAGTTCCGGGACAGGGGGTGAAAAACTGTTTTTT. Its protein product is CASSGTGGEKLFF.

V is TRBV6-5 and J is TRBJ1-1; TRBD1 is a possible D gene (6 bases). The CDR3 covers 11 residues. V lost 6 bases to trimming and J lost 11 bases, with 13 bases between them. Germline V gene data show CDR1 as MNHEY and CDR2 as SVGAGI. The CDR3 coding sequence is TGTGCCAGCAGCATGGGACAATTGGCTTTCTTT. Protein: CASSMGQLAFF.

The chain links TRBV28 to TRBJ2-2, with TRBD2 as a possible D gene (5 bases). This CDR3 contains 13 residues. Between the trimmed V and J ends, which lost 2 bases and 6 bases, there was a span of 7 bases. Germline values: CDR1 MDHEN, CDR2 SYDVKM. The chain's CDR3 is CASSLRGPGELFF. The DNA of the CDR3 is TGTGCCAGCAGTTTACGGGGTCCCGGGGAGCTGTTTTTT.

V is TRBV11-2 and J is TRBJ2-7; D is ambiguous. The V end lost 5 bases, the J end lost 4 bases, and 3 bases lay between the germline ends. Germline CDR1 SGHAT, CDR2 FQNNGV. There are 10 residues in the CDR3. CDR3 amino acids: CASSQYEQYF. The CDR3 nucleotides read TGTGCCAGCAGCCAATACGAGCAGTACTTC.

CDR3: CASSLSPGGSPLHF. CDR3 nucleotide sequence: TGTGCCAGCAGCTTATCCCCCGGCGGTTCACCCCTCCACTTT. The rearrangement joins TRBV7-3 to TRBJ1-6; D ambiguous. Germline V gene data show CDR1 as SGHTA and CDR2 as FQGTGA. V shed 2 bases and J shed 9 bases, with 11 bases lying between them. This CDR3 is 14 amino acids long.

The genes are TRBV13 and TRBJ2-2; 7 nucleotides line up with TRBD1. The CDR3 is 16 amino acids. The germline V gene encodes CDR1 PRHDT and CDR2 FYEKMQ (reference sequence). V gave up 6 bases and J gave up 7 bases; unmatched junction bases: 14. CDR3 loop: CASRRRGTPSVGELFF. As DNA, the CDR3 is TGTGCCAGCAGACGCAGGGGGACCCCCTCCGTCGGGGAGCTGTTTTTT.

The sample holds one count of this clone. This chain links TRBV6-5 with TRBJ1-5, with D tentatively TRBD1 (5 bases). Germline CDR1 reads MNHEY; CDR2 reads SVGAGI. The CDR3 has 13 amino acids. The V gene lost 5 bases and the J gene lost 7 bases, with 12 bases spanning the gap. DNA for the CDR3: TGTGCCAGCAGTATCAGGGCTTACCAGCCCCAGCATTTT. It translates to CASSIRAYQPQHF.

This clone was counted a few times. The V gene is TRBV4-1, the J gene TRBJ1-1, with 7 positions matching TRBD1. Unmatched junction bases numbered 8, after V lost 4 bases and J lost 0 bases. This CDR3 has 16 residues. Germline V gives CDR1 MGHRA, CDR2 YSYEKL. The CDR3 loop is CASSPRDRTMNTEAFF. The CDR3 coding sequence is TGCGCCAGCAGCCCCCGGGACAGAACTATGAACACTGAAGCTTTCTTT.

The CDR3 region is CATSRVGTGGYGYTF. The CDR3 bases are TGTGCCACCAGCAGAGTCGGCACAGGGGGCTATGGCTACACCTTC. V usage is TRBV15 and J usage is TRBJ1-2, with 8 bases identical to TRBD1. The CDR3 runs 15 residues. Germline V lookup: CDR1 LNHNV, CDR2 YYDKDF (reference sequence). With 1 base clipped from V and 4 bases from J, the junction kept 5 bases outside the gene matches.

This chain connects TRBV9 to TRBJ1-6; D may be TRBD1 (5 bases). The ends were cut back, 4 bases at V and 3 bases at J, with 17 bases in the middle. Germline CDR1 reads SGDLS; CDR2 reads YYNGEE. The CDR3 runs to 17 residues. CDR3 nucleotide sequence: TGTGCCAGCAGCCCCGACCTTTTAGGGGTCTATAATTCACCCCTCCACTTT. This encodes CASSPDLLGVYNSPLHF.

This clone was counted once. The CDR3 DNA reads TGTGCCAGCAGCTCGTTATACCAGGGTCTCTCTGGAAACACCATATATTTT. Residues: CASSSLYQGLSGNTIYF. The rearrangement links TRBV7-2 to TRBJ1-3; D perhaps matches TRBD1 (5 bases). CDR1 SGHTA and CDR2 FQGNSA come from the germline V gene. This CDR3 has 17 amino acids. The V end lost 4 bases, the J end lost 0 bases, and 16 bases lay between the germline ends.

The chain has TRBV6-5 and TRBJ1-4; TRBD1 matches 8 bases. The CDR3 spans 15 residues. V gave up 6 bases and J gave up 8 bases; unmatched junction bases: 11. Germline CDR1 and CDR2: MNHEY and SVGAGI. CDR3 sequence (DNA): TGTGCCAGCAGCCCGGGGACAGGTCTTATCGAAAAACTGTTTTTT. It yields the protein CASSPGTGLIEKLFF.

The rearrangement joins TRBV7-2 to TRBJ2-1, with 8 bases that match TRBD1. The CDR3 is 15 residues long. Germline CDR1 is SGHTA and CDR2 is FQGNSA. The J segment lost 4 bases and the V segment lost 4 bases, leaving 6 bases of the junction unmatched. The CDR3 bases are TGTGCCAGCAGCTCCGGACAGGGCTTGTACAATGAGCAGTTCTTC. It is translated as CASSSGQGLYNEQFF.

The rearrangement uses TRBV5-1 and TRBJ2-7; perhaps TRBD1 as D (6 bases). V lost 0 bases and J 3 bases, leaving 19 bases between the germline ends. CDR3 size: 17 residues. CDR1 and CDR2 (germline): SGHRS, YFSETQ. The CDR3: CASSLGFLQGSDYEQYF. CDR3 nucleotides: TGCGCCAGCAGCTTGGGATTTTTACAGGGTTCGGACTACGAGCAGTACTTC. The complete variable domain, with remaining parts taken from reference TRBV5-1 and TRBJ2-7, reads KAGVTQTPRYLIKTRGQQVTLSCSPISGHRSVSWYQQTPGQGLQFLFEYFSETQRNKGNFPGRFSGRQFSNSRSEMNVSTLELGDSALYLCASSLGFLQGSDYEQYFGPGTRLTVT.

CDR3 coding DNA: TGTGCCAGCAGCTTAGTCAGCAGAGGAGAGACCCAGTACTTC. Amino acids: CASSLVSRGETQYF. The chain combines TRBV7-2 with TRBJ2-5; D is unresolved. Germline assignment: CDR1 SGHTA and CDR2 FQGNSA. The CDR3 loop spans 14 amino acids. The V gene lost 1 base and the J gene lost 4 bases, with 10 bases spanning the gap.